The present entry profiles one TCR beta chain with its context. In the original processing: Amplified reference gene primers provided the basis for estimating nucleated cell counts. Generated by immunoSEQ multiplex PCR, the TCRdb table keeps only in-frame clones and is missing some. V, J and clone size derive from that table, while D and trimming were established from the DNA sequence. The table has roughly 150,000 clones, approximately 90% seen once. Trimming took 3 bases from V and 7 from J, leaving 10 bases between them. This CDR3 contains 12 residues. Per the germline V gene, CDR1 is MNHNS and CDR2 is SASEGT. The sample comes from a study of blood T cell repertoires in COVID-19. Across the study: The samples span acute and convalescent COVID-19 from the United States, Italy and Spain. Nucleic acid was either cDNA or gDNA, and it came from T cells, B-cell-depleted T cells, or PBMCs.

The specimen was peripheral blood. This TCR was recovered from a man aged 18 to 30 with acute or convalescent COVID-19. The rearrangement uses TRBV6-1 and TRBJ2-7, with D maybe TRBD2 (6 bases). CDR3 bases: TGTGCCAGCAGTGATATTGGAGGGGAGCAGTACTTC. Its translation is CASSDIGGEQYF.